Presented here are 10 T cell receptor beta chains from one specimen sequenced in a study of T cells in Graves' hyperthyroidism and ophthalmopathy. From RNA transcripts, TCR beta CDR3 regions were amplified. TCR CDR3 regions were first amplified by RT-PCR with HTBI primers. Each CDR3 protein is one row after TCRdb ran MiXCR on the multiplex PCR reads. The sample includes roughly 740,000 distinct CDR3 sequences, over 15% seen only once; the top ten take 8.4%. Source material: blood. The source is a man aged 18 to 35 with Graves' hyperthyroidism.

This sequence joins TRBV2 and TRBJ1-3; 10 nucleotides align to TRBD1. Per germline, CDR1 SNHLY and CDR2 FYNNEI. The CDR3 contains 16 residues. After removal of 4 bases from V and 4 bases from J, the junction contained 7 bases not matched to a gene. The CDR3 region has the DNA TGTGCCAGCAGTGCCTCCGGGACAGGGGCAGGAAACACCATATATTTT. Translation gives CASSASGTGAGNTIYF.

This clonotype was detected a few times. This chain joins TRBV28 and TRBJ2-5, with 8 bases that match TRBD1. Germline CDR1 reads MDHEN; CDR2 reads SYDVKM. The CDR3 is made up of 15 amino acids. J gave up 3 bases and V 2 bases, and 5 bases lay outside the gene matches. The CDR3 DNA is TGTGCCAGCAGTTTAGGCCAGGGGGCCGAAGAGACCCAGTACTTC. Translation: CASSLGQGAEETQYF.

There are a few counts of this clonotype. The V gene is TRBV3-1, the J gene TRBJ1-2; 8 positions match TRBD1. Germline lookup yields CDR1 LGHDT and CDR2 YNNKEL (reference sequence). The CDR3 runs 14 residues. The trim removed 3 bases at V and 7 bases at J, leaving 7 bases unmatched. CDR3 protein: CASSHGDRRGGYTF. The CDR3, as DNA: TGTGCCAGCAGCCACGGGGACAGGAGGGGTGGCTACACCTTC.

The chain links TRBV20-1 to TRBJ2-2; weak D call: TRBD2 (6 bases). CDR1 is DFQATT, CDR2 SNEGSKA, per germline (reference sequence). The CDR3 is 17 amino acids. V was pared by 1 base and J by 3 bases, with 18 bases between. The CDR3 spells CSARAWGQGGHTGELFF. The CDR3 DNA follows: TGCAGTGCTAGAGCCTGGGGCCAGGGAGGTCACACCGGGGAGCTGTTTTTT.

This clonotype was found many times. The chain has TRBV7-9 and TRBJ2-3; the match to TRBD2 covers 9 bases. V lost 5 bases to trimming and J lost 5 bases; unmatched junction nucleotides: 11. Germline V CDR1 and CDR2: SEHNR, FQNEAQ (reference sequence). The CDR3 covers 16 residues. This CDR3 reads CASSPRTSVLGDTQYF. The CDR3 coding sequence is TGTGCCAGCAGCCCCCGGACTAGCGTCCTGGGAGATACGCAGTATTTT. Full variable domain (rest looked up from reference TRBV7-9 and TRBJ2-3): DTGVSQNPRHKITKRGQNVTFRCDPISEHNRLYWYRQTLGQGPEFLTYFQNEAQLEKSRLLSDRFSAERPKGSFSTLEIQRTEQGDSAMYLCASSPRTSVLGDTQYFGPGTRLTVL.

In its sample, this clonotype was seen many times. V usage is TRBV7-8 and J usage is TRBJ2-4; D might be TRBD1 or TRBD2, each matching 5 bases. V dropped 5 bases and J dropped 5 bases, with 13 bases sitting between them. This CDR3 comprises 14 residues. Germline assignment: CDR1 SGHVS and CDR2 FQNEAQ. The DNA for the CDR3 is TGTGCCAGCAGCGATTGGGACGGAGAAAACATTCAGTACTTC. It translates to CASSDWDGENIQYF.

This clonotype was counted a few times. CDR3 sequence reads: CASRGLQGPLNIQYF. The CDR3, as DNA: TGTGCCAGCAGAGGCCTACAGGGGCCCCTGAACATTCAGTACTTC. This chain joins TRBV27 and TRBJ2-4; the match to TRBD1 covers 7 bases. Germline V lookup: CDR1 MNHEY, CDR2 SMNVEV (reference sequence). This CDR3 spans 15 amino acids. The junction had 12 bases not matched to a gene; V was cut back by 6 bases and J by 7 bases.

In its sample, this clonotype was seen a few times. The CDR3 here is CASSILPWANTEAFF. The CDR3 bases are TGTGCCAGTAGTATCCTCCCTTGGGCGAACACTGAAGCTTTCTTT. The rearrangement joins TRBV19 to TRBJ1-1; D remains unclear. The ends were cut back, 3 bases at V and 1 base at J, with 12 bases in the middle. Per the germline V gene, CDR1 is LNHDA and CDR2 is SQIVND (reference sequence). This CDR3 comprises 15 residues.

This clonotype has at least ten counts. The chain has TRBV7-2 and TRBJ2-3; possibly TRBD1 or TRBD2 for D (6 bases each). The CDR3 is made up of 14 amino acids. Trimming cost V 1 base and J 4 bases, with 9 bases left between them. Germline CDR1 SGHTA, CDR2 FQGNSA. The DNA for the CDR3 is TGTGCCAGCAGCTTAGGGGGGGCCTCAGATACGCAGTATTTT. This sequence encodes CASSLGGASDTQYF.

A few counts support this clonotype. The chain combines TRBV19 with TRBJ2-7; D tentatively reads TRBD1 or TRBD2 (6 bases each). The CDR3 sequence is 15 residues long. The germline gives CDR1 LNHDA, CDR2 SQIVND (reference sequence). V was shortened by 3 bases and J by 3 bases, with 15 bases between the two germline ends. In DNA form, the CDR3 reads TGTGCCAGTAGTATGGGTGCCGGGGGCGGCTACGAGCAGTACTTC. It encodes CASSMGAGGGYEQYF.